This T cell receptor beta chain was sequenced during a study of T cells after yellow fever vaccination. Study details: SMART-Seq v4 Ultra Low Input handled preparation of low-cell-number fractions. Broader study findings: Most clones from primary vaccination resurfaced after the booster (nearly 97% CD4, over 75% CD8).

Comment on this clonotype: The antigen is unknown.

TCRdb processed the 5' RACE reads anew with MiXCR; each CDR3 protein has one entry. The repertoire holds 450,000 to 550,000 distinct CDR3 sequences, with around a fifth as singletons. The V and J ends lost 1 base and 8 bases respectively, with 9 bases between them. The germline CDR1 and CDR2 sequences are MGHRA and YSYEKL. The CDR3 consists of 14 residues. The chain uses TRBV4-1 and TRBJ1-6, with D uncertain. The source material was PBMCs, sampled roughly 20 days after the first yellow fever vaccination. This TCR was sampled from a young man who received the YFV17D yellow fever vaccine. In DNA, the CDR3 is TGCGCCAGCAGCCAAGGGATAAGGGATTCACCCCTCCACTTT. Its protein is CASSQGIRDSPLHF.